These 14 T cell receptor beta chains were sequenced from one sample in a study of T cell responses to AZD1222 COVID-19 vaccine. The protocol was immunoSEQ multiplex PCR, while the TCRdb copy is restricted to in-frame clones and leaves out a portion. The top ten clones hold approximately 2.9% of a sample with 150,000 to 200,000 clones, less than 95% of them seen once. The specimen comprised peripheral blood, sampled on day 0 of AZD1222 vaccination. Receptor source: an adult in good health.

The chain employs TRBV4-1 and TRBJ1-4, with 7 bases identical to TRBD1. This CDR3 comprises 15 residues. The germline V gene has CDR1 MGHRA and CDR2 YSYEKL. V lost 7 bases, J lost 4 bases, and 9 bases stayed unmatched. The CDR3: CASMKVPGGNEKLFF. Written as DNA, the CDR3 is TGCGCCAGCATGAAGGTCCCAGGGGGTAATGAAAAACTGTTTTTT.

This clone has more than one count but fewer than ten. CDR3 protein: CASSLAVAGYNEQFF. The CDR3 bases are TGTGCCAGCAGCTTAGCGGTAGCGGGCTACAATGAGCAGTTCTTC. This chain uses TRBV7-2 with TRBJ2-1, with TRBD2 identical over 7 bases. Germline V gene data show CDR1 as SGHTA and CDR2 as FQGNSA. The CDR3 spans 15 residues. Trimming removed 0 bases from V and 3 bases from J; junction bases left unmatched: 2.

The CDR3 spells CASSGTGKKLFF. Here the CDR3 DNA reads TGTGCCAGCAGCGGGACAGGGAAAAAACTGTTTTTT. The chain carries TRBV9 and TRBJ1-4; 8 bases are a match to TRBD1. V gave up 3 bases and J gave up 9 bases; unmatched junction bases: 1. Germline V gene lookup returns CDR1 SGDLS and CDR2 YYNGEE. The CDR3 spans 12 residues. Drawing the rest from reference TRBV9 and TRBJ1-4, the complete variable domain is DSGVTQTPKHLITATGQRVTLRCSPRSGDLSVYWYQQSLDQGLQFLIQYYNGEERAKGNILERFSAQQFPDLHSELNLSSLELGDSALYFCASSGTGKKLFFGSGTQLSVL.

The CDR3 loop is CASSAGEAFF. CDR3 nucleotides: TGTGCCAGCAGCGCCGGGGAAGCTTTCTTT. The V call is TRBV7-9, the J call TRBJ1-1; no reliable D call. Germline lookup yields CDR1 SEHNR and CDR2 FQNEAQ (reference sequence). The CDR3 spans 10 residues. Trimming shortened V by 5 bases and J by 8 bases, and 6 bases separated the two germline ends.

This chain connects TRBV10-3 to TRBJ2-7; 7 bases agree with TRBD1. The germline V gene encodes CDR1 ENHRY and CDR2 SYGVKD. The CDR3 contains 14 residues. The V segment lost 1 base and the J segment 3 bases; nucleotides outside the gene matches: 3. The DNA of the CDR3 is TGTGCCATCAGTGAGTTCAGGACAGGCTACGAGCAGTACTTC. It specifies CAISEFRTGYEQYF.

The rearrangement uses TRBV18 and TRBJ2-1; 12 bases align to TRBD2. The V segment lost 6 bases and the J segment 9 bases; nucleotides outside the gene matches: 9. The CDR3 sequence is 15 residues long. Germline-derived CDR1 and CDR2 are KGHSH and LQKENI. The CDR3 DNA follows: TGTGCCAGCTCTCCCGGACTAGCGGGGTCACTTGAGCAGTTCTTC. It yields the protein CASSPGLAGSLEQFF. Variable domain in full (rest from reference TRBV18 and TRBJ2-1): NAGVMQNPRHLVRRRGQEARLRCSPMKGHSHVYWYRQLPEEGLKFMVYLQKENIIDESGMPKERFSAEFPKEGPSILRIQQVVRGDSAAYFCASSPGLAGSLEQFFGPGTRLTVL.

The V call is TRBV11-2, the J call TRBJ1-1; D may be TRBD1 (5 bases). This CDR3 has 15 amino acids. Trimming removed 6 bases from V and 0 bases from J, with 14 bases in between. Per germline, CDR1 SGHAT and CDR2 FQNNGV. CDR3 protein: CASRPPGQLNTEAFF. CDR3 in DNA: TGTGCCAGCAGGCCCCCAGGGCAACTGAACACTGAAGCTTTCTTT.

This chain connects TRBV14 to TRBJ2-7; maybe TRBD2 (5 bases). The CDR3 spans 15 residues. V was pared by 3 bases and J by 6 bases, with 18 bases between. Germline V CDR1 and CDR2: SGHDN, FVKESK. The CDR3: CASSQEAQAPGEQYF. CDR3 coding DNA: TGTGCCAGCAGCCAGGAGGCCCAGGCCCCGGGCGAGCAGTACTTC.

The chain has TRBV4-3 and TRBJ1-1; D gene uncertain. V was shortened by 0 bases and J by 1 base, with 12 bases between the two germline ends. CDR3 length: 16 amino acids. Per the germline V gene, CDR1 is LGHNA and CDR2 is YSLEER. The CDR3 sequence: CASSQDYAIQNTEAFF. In DNA, the CDR3 is TGCGCCAGCAGCCAAGATTACGCAATCCAGAACACTGAAGCTTTCTTT.

This sequence joins TRBV12-3 or TRBV12-4 and TRBJ2-1; D gene ambiguous. Trimming took 7 bases from V and 8 from J, leaving 12 bases between them. The CDR3 runs to 12 residues. CDR3 sequence (DNA): TGTGCCAGCACCGAGTCCTATCATGAGCAGTTCTTC. This codes for CASTESYHEQFF.

DNA for the CDR3: TGTGCCAGCAGTTTAGGGGGGTTAGAGTACTTC. Its protein is CASSLGGLEYF. The gene calls are TRBV27 and TRBJ2-4, with TRBD2 as a possible D gene (6 bases). CDR3 length equals 11 residues. CDR1 is MNHEY and CDR2 is SMNVEV in the germline V gene (reference sequence). Deletions cut 2 bases from V and 14 bases from J, with 10 bases between.

J is TRBJ1-5 and V is TRBV2, with D possibly matching TRBD1 (6 bases). The CDR3 extends over 15 amino acids. The V and J ends lost 6 bases and 3 bases respectively, with 15 bases between them. Germline-derived CDR1 and CDR2 are SNHLY and FYNNEI. CDR3 DNA sequence: TGTGCCAGCAGGAGGGGAGACAGGCCCAATCAGCCCCAGCATTTT. It is translated as CASRRGDRPNQPQHF.

V usage is TRBV10-3 and J usage is TRBJ2-5; D ambiguous. The CDR3 runs to 11 residues. Germline CDR1 reads ENHRY; CDR2 reads SYGVKD. Trimming shortened V by 3 bases and J by 5 bases, and 4 bases separated the two germline ends. The CDR3 sequence is CAISEGETQYF. CDR3 coding DNA: TGTGCCATCAGTGAAGGGGAGACCCAGTACTTC.

In this sample, this clone turned up once. This chain joins TRBV6-2 or TRBV6-3 and TRBJ1-5, with D hard to call. In germline, CDR1 is MNHEY, CDR2 SVGEGT. The germline V and J ends were trimmed by 4 bases and 4 bases, with 14 bases remaining between them. The CDR3 is made up of 15 amino acids. The CDR3 protein is CASSSAPSPNQPQHF. For the CDR3, the DNA is TGTGCCAGCAGTTCAGCACCGAGCCCGAATCAGCCCCAGCATTTT.